This T cell receptor (beta chain) was recovered during a study of vaccination effects on CD4 cells after COVID-19. Assay used: immunoSEQ multiplex PCR; TCRdb lists only in-frame clones, some missing. The sample includes approximately 19,000 clones, nearly 75% of them seen just once. This clone turned up a few times. The target antigen is unknown. V lost 4 bases and J lost 3; bases outside the gene matches: 6. The germline gives CDR1 MGHRA, CDR2 YSYEKL. The CDR3 contains 14 residues. Under the ViraFEST assay, PBMC were stimulated with viral peptide pools so that antigen-specific CD4+ T cells expanded. Sequencing was performed afterwards. At the end of less than 12 days of culture, CD4+ T cells were isolated. The person had PCR-confirmed SARS-CoV-2 infection between March and December 2020. Each culture well received some 2.2 million PBMC. These cells were then cultured in IMDM with about 9.1 IU/ml IL-2 and about 9.9 ug/ml peptides.

The chain has TRBV4-1 and TRBJ2-7; 7 nucleotides line up with TRBD1. The sequence derives from a human donor who had a prior SARS-CoV-2 infection. Sequencing used CD4+ T cells from PBMCs cultured with a peptide pool, obtained before COVID-19 vaccination. In DNA form, the CDR3 reads TGCGCCAGCAGCCGATCGACAGGGCTCTACGAGCAGTACTTC. Translating gives CASSRSTGLYEQYF.